This T cell receptor beta chain was obtained from a study of siplizumab effects on memory and regulatory T cells. On this clone itself: The antigen is not known.

Study-level findings and limits: The study found that siplizumab significantly reduced alloreactive sequences traceable to unstimulated CD4+ memory cells. The authors could not assign a naive or memory phenotype to roughly 75-97% of proliferating CD4+ or CD8+ clones.

About 9.5 x 10^4 TCR templates underwent assay in each sample. Profiled with immunoSEQ multiplex PCR; TCRdb holds only in-frame clones, not every one. This table has 75,000 to 100,000 clones, roughly 94% appearing once. CDR1 is LNHDA and CDR2 is SQIVND in the germline V gene (reference sequence). The CDR3 is made up of 15 amino acids. The germline V and J ends were trimmed by 6 bases and 5 bases, with 19 bases remaining between them. The chain combines TRBV19 with TRBJ2-5; TRBD1 is a possible D gene (6 bases). Sequencing was performed on non-Treg CD4+ T cells sorted from blood. The clonotype was recovered from a human donor in good health. The chain's CDR3 is CASSDSNRVGETQYF. Written as DNA, the CDR3 is TGTGCCAGTAGCGATTCCAACAGGGTTGGGGAGACCCAGTACTTC.